These T cell receptor beta chains were read from a single sample in a study of CD8+ T cells in alopecia areata. The method was immunoSEQ multiplex PCR; TCRdb's version includes in-frame clones alone and lacks a portion of them. Here the sample spans 150,000 to 200,000 clones, about 71% being singletons. The source was CD4+ T cells sorted from blood, collected at week 4, from a patient treated with tofacitinib. All receptors derive from a human donor with alopecia areata. The conserved cysteine and the conserved F or W are not part of the CDR3 here.

len | v_gene | CDR3aa
12 | TRBV10-3 | AISAGAVNQPQH
12 | TRBV6-5 | ASSPGSGNQPQH
11 | TRBV13 | ASSSGGQETQY
11 | TRBV29-1 | SVALGARTEAF
11 | TRBV5-1 | ASSLTGTYEQY
12 | TRBV19 | ASSIGGGNEKLF
11 | TRBV7-7 | ASSSRGEETQY
14 | TRBV7-2 | ASSSIPGGGNTEAF
12 | TRBV6-1 | ASNPTTGNYGYT
11 | TRBV11-2 | ASSLLRVNEQF
13 | TRBV19 | ASSIGSGRDYGYT
10 | TRBV19 | AKHPGKNIQY
14 | TRBV6-5 | ASSYRWGQGIETQY
11 | TRBV30 | AWNGGQGNGYT
13 | TRBV2 | ASSTGRNSNQPQH
11 | TRBV10-3 | AISAGVSDTQY
9 | TRBV29-1 | SGQGRTEAF
12 | TRBV29-1 | SVAFAGQDTEAF
11 | TRBV5-1 | ASSPRDGYEQY
12 | TRBV2 | ASTEQGEWYGYT
10 | TRBV29-1 | SAALAVETQY
11 | TRBV9 | ASSVGQTYEQY
11 | TRBV25-1 | ASSREENTEAF
11 | TRBV27 | ASREGYSYGYT
9 | TRBV25-1 | ASMGFYEQY
10 | TRBV15 | ATSNGDQPQH
13 | TRBV5-1 | ASSFPGSGTDTQY
12 | TRBV10-1 | ASSENADDQPQH
12 | TRBV30 | AWRSPLAKNIQY
9 | TRBV30 | ALTGNYGYT
12 | TRBV6-1 | ASSNTGFGFGYT
10 | TRBV30 | AGLGSGETQY
14 | TRBV4-1 | ASSHRVTGGSEKLF
9 | TRBV30 | AWSPDVGAF
11 | TRBV5-1 | ASSFDSNQPQH
10 | TRBV29-1 | SVAEIHTEAF
10 | TRBV29-1 | SVVHLNYGYT
13 | TRBV7-2 | ASSLRGTGPSEQY
11 | TRBV30 | AFRGGANEKLF
12 | TRBV5-4 | ASSLEVNTGELF
12 | TRBV30 | AWVRQVSGNTIY
8 | TRBV29-1 | SVLSGTQY
12 | TRBV29-1 | SVGGGRGNQPQH
11 | TRBV27 | ASSFDRNYGYT
13 | TRBV19 | ASSPRTGNTGELF
12 | TRBV28 | ASSFSAGRNGYT
11 | TRBV2 | ASSGDRGHEQF
14 | TRBV5-1 | ASSPGLAGGIYEQY
12 | TRBV15 | ATSRVPGADTQY
13 | TRBV6-6 | ASSLRDARGEKLF
10 | TRBV10-3 | AARQGSGEQF
13 | TRBV7-2 | ASSSQGGAYNEQF
9 | TRBV6-1 | AGSETGEAF